The 23 T cell receptor beta chains below come from one sample, sequenced in a study of vaccination and CD4 T cells after COVID-19. Their antigens are not known. The treatment was: approximately 11-day PBMC culture with coronavirus spike peptide pools or control peptides (ViraFEST assay). Once obtained from cultured CD4+ T cells, the DNA was sequenced using the Oncomine TCR Beta short-read assay. TCRdb redid the calling of the PCR reads with MiXCR, one entry per CDR3 protein. The sample contains about 15,000 distinct CDR3 sequences, roughly 80% of which appear only once. Sequenced here: CD4+ T cells from blood, cultured in vitro, sampled after SARS-CoV-2 vaccination. The receptors stem from a human donor who received a COVID-19 vaccine.

A single count supports this clonotype. The chain employs TRBV24-1 and TRBJ1-1, with D unclear. The CDR3 is 13 amino acids. Trimming stripped 1 base from V and 7 bases from J, with 9 bases between. The germline CDR1 and CDR2 sequences are KGHDR and SFDVKD. As DNA, the CDR3 is TGTGCCACCAGTGATTTCTCTGCAGGTGAAGCTTTCTTT. This translates into CATSDFSAGEAFF.

The rearrangement joins TRBV5-4 to TRBJ2-5; D perhaps matches TRBD2 (6 bases). Germline V lookup: CDR1 SGHNT, CDR2 YYREEE (reference sequence). V lost 4 bases and J 2 bases, leaving 18 bases between the germline ends. The CDR3 has 16 amino acids. The CDR3 spells CASSPQMGLEQETQYF. In DNA form, the CDR3 reads TGTGCCAGCAGCCCACAAATGGGACTGGAGCAAGAGACCCAGTACTTC. The full variable domain, rest sourced from reference TRBV5-4 and TRBJ2-5, is ETGVTQSPTHLIKTRGQQVTLRCSSQSGHNTVSWYQQALGQGPQFIFQYYREEENGRGNFPPRFSGLQFPNYSSELNVNALELDDSALYLCASSPQMGLEQETQYFGPGTRLLVL.

CDR3 nucleotides: TGTGCCAGCAGTGATGGGGACAGGGCGAAGAATTCACCCCTCCACTTT. This gives the protein CASSDGDRAKNSPLHF. V usage is TRBV6-1 and J usage is TRBJ1-6; 9 bases are shared with TRBD1. The CDR3 length is 16 residues. V shed 3 bases and J 7 bases; nucleotides not matched to a gene: 7. Looked up from germline, CDR1 is MNHNS and CDR2 is SASEGT.

The chain employs TRBV30 and TRBJ2-5; 7 bases are a match to TRBD2. Germline trimming cut 1 base from V and 8 bases from J; bases unmatched to any gene: 10. Germline V gene data show CDR1 as GTSNPN and CDR2 as SVGIG (reference sequence). The CDR3 spans 14 residues. The CDR3 loop reads CAWSARKGRDTQYF. In nucleotides, the CDR3 is TGTGCCTGGAGTGCTCGGAAAGGGAGGGACACCCAGTACTTC.

This clonotype appeared once. The chain combines TRBV6-1 with TRBJ2-5; perhaps D is TRBD1 or TRBD2 (5 bases each). Trimming stripped 4 bases from V and 1 base from J, with 13 bases between. Germline CDR1 reads MNHNS; CDR2 reads SASEGT. There are 15 residues in the CDR3. CDR3 coding DNA: TGTGCCAGCAGTGGGACTCCGGGGCTCCAAGAGACCCAGTACTTC. Amino acid sequence: CASSGTPGLQETQYF.

V is TRBV7-9 and J is TRBJ2-1; maybe TRBD1 (6 bases). Trimming took off 4 bases at V and 4 bases at J, with 11 bases between the two ends. CDR1 is SEHNR, CDR2 FQNEAQ, per germline (reference sequence). The CDR3 covers 14 residues. The CDR3 nucleotides are TGTGCCAGCAGCTACTCAGGGGCTTACAATGAGCAGTTCTTC. Translated: CASSYSGAYNEQFF.

The chain combines TRBV12-3 or TRBV12-4 with TRBJ2-5, with TRBD1 matching 7 bases. There are 13 residues in the CDR3. Trimming took 7 bases from V and 2 from J; bases not matched to a gene: 4. In DNA, the CDR3 is TGTGCCAGCACCAGGGACAGACAAGAGACCCAGTACTTC. Translating gives CASTRDRQETQYF.

This sequence joins TRBV20-1 and TRBJ1-2; 8 bases are a match to TRBD1. The germline V gene has CDR1 DFQATT and CDR2 SNEGSKA (reference sequence). The CDR3 totals 15 residues. V was pared by 1 base and J by 4 bases, with 8 bases of the junction left unmatched. The CDR3 loop reads CSARATTGGGYGYTF. CDR3 nucleotides: TGCAGTGCTAGAGCCACCACAGGGGGGGGCTATGGCTACACCTTC.

The chain links TRBV7-9 to TRBJ2-2, with D possibly matching TRBD2 (7 bases). The V gene's germline CDR1 is SEHNR and CDR2 FQNEAQ (reference sequence). Deletions cut 5 bases from V and 2 bases from J, with 12 bases between. The CDR3 extends over 15 amino acids. CDR3 region: CASSRRGGNTGELFF. The CDR3 coding sequence is TGTGCCAGCAGCCGGAGGGGGGGAAACACCGGGGAGCTGTTTTTT.

This clonotype is labeled as medium-sized (0.01 to 0.1%). The chain employs TRBV27 and TRBJ1-6; TRBD1 aligns across 9 bases. Losses at the gene ends were 6 bases for V and 1 base for J; bases not matched to a gene: 7. The CDR3 length is 17 residues. Germline CDR1 MNHEY, CDR2 SMNVEV (reference sequence). The CDR3 protein is CASRRTGGGSYNSPLHF. CDR3 DNA: TGTGCCAGCAGAAGAACAGGGGGCGGTTCCTATAATTCACCCCTCCACTTT.

The gene calls are TRBV27 and TRBJ2-2; 8 bases map to TRBD2. The CDR3 totals 18 residues. V trimming: 0 bases; J trimming: 2 bases; junction bases outside the gene matches: 8. In germline, CDR1 is MNHEY, CDR2 SMNVEV (reference sequence). The CDR3 coding sequence is TGTGCCAGCAGTTTATCGCCTCTACTAGCGGACAACACCGGGGAGCTGTTTTTT. Translating gives CASSLSPLLADNTGELFF.

V gene TRBV7-2 combines with J gene TRBJ1-1, with D uncertain. The CDR3 is 20 residues long. The V gene lost 2 bases and the J gene lost 4 bases, with 29 bases spanning the gap. Germline V gives CDR1 SGHTA, CDR2 FQGNSA. The CDR3 region has the DNA TGTGCCAGCAGCTTAAGGACCACCGGACTAAGGCGGGTGGGGATCACTGAAGCTTTCTTT. Translated, it gives CASSLRTTGLRRVGITEAFF.

This chain links TRBV7-6 with TRBJ2-1; D gene ambiguous. V gave up 1 base and J gave up 5 bases, with 18 bases separating them. CDR3 length: 17 amino acids. The germline V gene encodes CDR1 SGHVS and CDR2 FNYEAQ. CDR3 sequence reads: CASSLVTGPNTNNEQFF. DNA for the CDR3: TGTGCCAGCAGCTTAGTTACCGGGCCCAATACCAACAATGAGCAGTTCTTC.

The V gene is TRBV12-3 or TRBV12-4, the J gene TRBJ1-1; 8 positions match TRBD1. The V gene end was trimmed by 7 bases and the J gene end by 0 bases; junction bases not matched to a gene: 10. The CDR3 is 16 residues long. CDR3 sequence (DNA): TGTGCCAGCACCAAAGGTGGGACAGGAATGAACACTGAAGCTTTCTTT. As protein: CASTKGGTGMNTEAFF.

The chain uses TRBV15 and TRBJ2-7; D not certain. Trimming stripped 0 bases from V and 6 bases from J, with 9 bases between. Germline V gene sequence: CDR1 LNHNV, CDR2 YYDKDF (reference sequence). This CDR3 is built from 13 residues. The DNA of the CDR3 is TGTGCCACCAGCAGAGATCGGTTGGGCGAGCAGTACTTC. Translated, it gives CATSRDRLGEQYF.

The chain carries TRBV24-1 and TRBJ1-2, with 9 bases matching TRBD1. Germline V gene data show CDR1 as KGHDR and CDR2 as SFDVKD. The CDR3 spans 15 residues. V shed 6 bases, J shed 4 bases, and the junction held 8 bases outside the gene matches. CDR3 sequence reads: CATSNGQGLGYGYTF. CDR3 in DNA: TGTGCCACCAGTAACGGACAGGGGCTTGGCTATGGCTACACCTTC.

Concerning this clonotype: A much larger clone differs by one base, so this may be a read error. The chain uses TRBV7-8 and TRBJ2-3; no firm D call. The CDR3 sequence is 16 residues long. Germline V CDR1 and CDR2: SGHVS, FQNEAQ. Trimming left V 1 base short and J 4 bases short, with 15 bases between. CDR3 region: CASSLVTGSSADTQYF. DNA for the CDR3: TGTGCCAGCAGCTTAGTCACGGGTTCCAGCGCAGATACGCAGTATTTT.

The rearrangement links TRBV30 to TRBJ1-6, with D perhaps TRBD1 (5 bases). Per the germline V gene, CDR1 is GTSNPN and CDR2 is SVGIG (reference sequence). The CDR3 contains 14 residues. The ends were cut back, 3 bases at V and 5 bases at J, with 11 bases in the middle. CDR3 DNA: TGTGCCTGGAGGGCAGGGCCGAATAATTCACCCCTCCACTTT. Amino acid sequence: CAWRAGPNNSPLHF.

This clonotype came up once. The chain uses TRBV7-2 and TRBJ1-2; TRBD1 matches 9 bases. The CDR3 consists of 15 residues. The ends lost 0 bases at V and 7 bases at J; junction bases unmatched: 6. CDR1 is SGHTA, CDR2 FQGNSA, per germline. This CDR3 is CASSLAGTGSGGYTF. DNA for the CDR3: TGTGCCAGCAGCTTAGCCGGGACAGGGTCCGGTGGCTACACCTTC.

This chain uses TRBV20-1 with TRBJ1-4; TRBD1 matches at 8 bases. The CDR3 consists of 14 residues. V lost 4 bases to trimming and J lost 5 bases; unmatched junction nucleotides: 6. CDR1 DFQATT and CDR2 SNEGSKA come from the germline V gene (reference sequence). CDR3 DNA sequence: TGCAGTGCTAAACCGGGACAGGCCAATGAAAAACTGTTTTTT. It specifies CSAKPGQANEKLFF.

The V and J genes are TRBV20-1 and TRBJ1-5; TRBD1 might be the D (6 bases). This CDR3 has 16 residues. Germline V gene sequence: CDR1 DFQATT, CDR2 SNEGSKA (reference sequence). Trimming removed 3 bases from V and 0 bases from J, with 15 bases in between. CDR3 coding DNA: TGCAGTGCTAGCCAAGGACAGTCTCATAGCAATCAGCCCCAGCATTTT. It specifies CSASQGQSHSNQPQHF.

V is TRBV20-1 and J is TRBJ1-3; no clear D gene. V lost 6 bases and J 0 bases, leaving 6 bases between the germline ends. The CDR3 extends over 12 amino acids. The V gene's germline CDR1 is DFQATT and CDR2 SNEGSKA (reference sequence). The CDR3 DNA follows: TGCAGTGCCGCGGGCTCTGGAAACACCATATATTTT. The encoded protein is CSAAGSGNTIYF.

The chain carries TRBV2 and TRBJ2-1; D is uncertain. The CDR3 contains 12 residues. Germline-derived CDR1 and CDR2 are SNHLY and FYNNEI. The germline V and J ends were trimmed by 6 bases and 8 bases, with 11 bases remaining between them. Written as DNA, the CDR3 is TGTGCCAGCAGAGTACAAAGGGATGAGCAGTTCTTC. This codes for CASRVQRDEQFF. The full variable domain, in which reference TRBV2 and TRBJ2-1 provide the parts outside the CDR3, is EPEVTQTPSHQVTQMGQEVILRCVPISNHLYFYWYRQILGQKVEFLVSFYNNEISEKSEIFDDQFSVERPDGSNFTLKIRSTKLEDSAMYFCASRVQRDEQFFGPGTRLTVL.